This T cell receptor (beta chain) originates from a study of identical twins. Findings of the study overall: Clonotypes of the beta chain that were abundant in cord blood carried fewer insertions (memory repertoires showed none). With monozygotic twins, out-of-frame TCR alpha sharing exceeded what models estimated. Potential partial confounding of zero-insertion analyses by invariant MAIT and iNKT cells was noted.

This clonotype was detected only a few times. The antigen is undetermined. Trimming at V came to 4 bases and at J to 4 bases, leaving 9 bases not matched to a gene. CDR1 and CDR2 (germline): SNHLY, FYNNEI. CDR3 size: 16 residues. A universal primer site was added by template switching, and unique molecular identifiers were carried by the cDNA. TCRdb itself ran the 5' RACE reads through MiXCR, one entry per CDR3 protein. The sample includes about 890,000 distinct CDR3 sequences, about 12% of them seen just once. These data were also filed under a second study, of yellow fever vaccine responses in identical twins.

The receptor was derived from a woman aged 18-29 years in good health. The specimen was PBMCs. V is TRBV2 and J is TRBJ2-3, with TRBD1 matching 9 bases. The DNA of the CDR3 is TGTGCCAGCAGTGTGTTTCCGGGACAGGGTTCAGATACGCAGTATTTT. Its protein is CASSVFPGQGSDTQYF.